These T cell receptor beta chains were read from a single sample in a study of OX40 agonist ivuxolimab in advanced cancers. Profiled with immunoSEQ multiplex PCR; TCRdb holds only in-frame clones, not every one. This sample yields about 80,000 clones, of which 70% to 90% are seen a single time; 25% belongs to the top ten. The material was CD4+ or CD8+ T cells sorted from blood, obtained in a trial of the OX40 agonist ivuxolimab. The receptors here all came from an adult with an advanced solid tumor such as melanoma, head and neck, liver or kidney cancer. Both conserved end residues are part of each CDR3. A D gene is named only where the DNA matches it firmly. Where a row states a size, it is once, few, many or the class of an expanded clone; other rows omit it.

>TRBV11-3|.|.|TRBJ2-1
TGTGCCAGCAGCTTCGGGTCTGAGCAGTTCTTC
CASSFGSEQFF
>TRBV18|TRBD1|.|TRBJ1-5
TGTGCCAGCTCACCACGACAGGGGGCGGTCGGCAATCAGCCCCAGCATTTT
CASSPRQGAVGNQPQHF
>TRBV19|TRBD1|.|TRBJ2-7
TGTGCCAGTAGTATAAAGAGGGGACAGGTCTACGAGCAGTACTTC
CASSIKRGQVYEQYF
>TRBV7-2|.|.|TRBJ2-1
TGTGCCAGCAGCTTAAGGCCCCTCAATGAGCAGTTCTTC
CASSLRPLNEQFF
>TRBV6-1|.|.|TRBJ2-7
TGTGCCAGCAGTGAAGCTCAAGGGGTTGCCTACGAGCAGTACTTC
CASSEAQGVAYEQYF
>TRBV5-1|TRBD1|.|TRBJ1-1
TGCGCCAGCAGCCCCCAGGGGGGCTACACTGAAGCTTTCTTT
CASSPQGGYTEAFF
>TRBV7-2|TRBD2|.|TRBJ2-1
TGTGCCAGCAGCCCGACTAGCGAATATGAGCAGTTCTTC
CASSPTSEYEQFF
>TRBV10-3|TRBD1|.|TRBJ2-7
TGTGCCGGCGGACAGGGCGCCTCCTACGAGCAGTACTTC
CAGGQGASYEQYF
>TRBV6-1|.|.|TRBJ2-7
TGTGCCAGCAAACGGACTTTGGCCTACGAGCAGTACTTC
CASKRTLAYEQYF
>TRBV5-6|.|.|TRBJ1-1
TGTGCCAGCAGCTTCGCAGGAATTAACACTGAAGCTTTCTTT
CASSFAGINTEAFF
>TRBV6-1|TRBD1|once|TRBJ1-2
TGTGCCAGCAGTGCTGGACAGGGAGGTAGCTATGGCTACACCTTC
CASSAGQGGSYGYTF
>TRBV7-9|.|.|TRBJ2-7
TGTGCCAGCAGCCATGCTCCTGGACAAGGGCAGTACTTC
CASSHAPGQGQYF
>TRBV19|.|.|TRBJ2-5
TGTGCCAGTAGTAGGGGGATCCAAGAGACCCAGTACTTC
CASSRGIQETQYF
>TRBV2|.|.|TRBJ1-1
TGTGCCAGCAGTGAACGGTGGGCAACGGCTGAAGCTTTCTTT
CASSERWATAEAFF
>TRBV18|TRBD1|once|TRBJ2-2
TGTGCCAGCTCACCAAGGGGACAGGGGTTCACCGGGGAGCTGTTTTTT
CASSPRGQGFTGELFF
>TRBV19|TRBD1|.|TRBJ1-5
TGTGCCAGTCAGGGGGCCTGGGGCAATCAGCCCCAGCATTTT
CASQGAWGNQPQHF
>TRBV2|.|.|TRBJ1-2
TGTGCCGTGAGGGAGGGGACCATCTATGGCTACACCTTC
CAVREGTIYGYTF
>TRBV7-9|TRBD2|.|TRBJ2-5
TGTGCCGCTCAGGAGCGGGGAAGAGAGACCCAGTACTTC
CAAQERGRETQYF
>TRBV5-1|TRBD2|.|TRBJ2-2
TGCGCCAGCAGAATGGTTGCAGCGGGACCGTCGTTCACCGGGGAGCTGTTTTTT
CASRMVAAGPSFTGELFF
>TRBV9|TRBD1|.|TRBJ2-3
TGTGCCAGCAGCGTAGCTCGGGACAGGCGCACAGATACGCAGTATTTT
CASSVARDRRTDTQYF
>TRBV6-5|TRBD1|once|TRBJ1-1
TGTGCCAGCAATCTCAGGGGGGGGACTGAAGCTTTCTTT
CASNLRGGTEAFF
>TRBV13|.|once|TRBJ2-7
TGTGCCAGCAGCAACCTAGACAGAGCCTACGAGCAGTACTTC
CASSNLDRAYEQYF
>TRBV7-2|.|.|TRBJ1-2
TGTGCCAGCACTCCTTGGTACCAAGCTAACTATGGCTACACCTTC
CASTPWYQANYGYTF
>TRBV27|TRBD1|.|TRBJ1-6
TGTGCCAGCAGGCCTAACAGGGGTAATTCACCCCTCCACTTT
CASRPNRGNSPLHF
>TRBV5-1|.|.|TRBJ2-3
TGCGCCAGCAGCTTGCTAGCCGGAGGTGAAGATACGCAGTATTTT
CASSLLAGGEDTQYF
>TRBV19|TRBD1|few|TRBJ1-2
TGTGCCAGTAGTGCGGCCGACAGGGGAAGTGGTGGCTACACCTTC
CASSAADRGSGGYTF
>TRBV19|.|.|TRBJ1-1
TGTGCCAGTGGACCGGGCACTGAAGCTTTCTTT
CASGPGTEAFF
>TRBV6-6|.|.|TRBJ1-5
TGTGCCAGCAGTTACTTGGGGATCAATCAGCCCCAGCATTTT
CASSYLGINQPQHF
>TRBV7-2|.|once|TRBJ1-3
TGTGCCAGCAGCTTAGGCCTAGGGTTCTCTGGAAACACCATATATTTT
CASSLGLGFSGNTIYF
>TRBV18|TRBD2|.|TRBJ2-1
TGTGCCAGCTCACCACCTAGCGGGAGAATGAATGAGCAGTTCTTC
CASSPPSGRMNEQFF
>TRBV19|TRBD2|once|TRBJ2-4
TGTGCCAGTACCCCGTGGGCAAGTCCGGGACTAGCGGATTCCAAAAACATTCAGTACTTC
CASTPWASPGLADSKNIQYF
>TRBV30|.|.|TRBJ2-1
TGTGCCTGGGGAAGGCGCCGCAATGAGCAGTTCTTC
CAWGRRRNEQFF
>TRBV18|TRBD1|.|TRBJ1-5
TGTGCCAGCTCACCACCGGACAGGGAGGTCCAGCCCCAGCATTTT
CASSPPDREVQPQHF
>TRBV15|.|.|TRBJ1-6
TGTGCCACCAGCAGTACGACACGGAATTCACCCCTCCACTTT
CATSSTTRNSPLHF
>TRBV5-6|TRBD2|.|TRBJ2-1
TGTGCCAGCAGCTCGTTAGTGAGCGGGGGGTACAATGAGCAGTTCTTC
CASSSLVSGGYNEQFF
>TRBV6-6|.|.|TRBJ2-7
TGTGCCAGCAGTTACTCGGGAGGCGAGCAGTACTTC
CASSYSGGEQYF
>TRBV6-1|.|.|TRBJ2-4
TGTGCCAGCAGTGACAGGGCCCTAGGCCTAGCCAAAAACATTCAGTACTTC
CASSDRALGLAKNIQYF
>TRBV19|.|.|TRBJ2-7
TGTGCCAGTGCGGACGGGGGAAGCTCCTACGAGCAGTACTTC
CASADGGSSYEQYF
>TRBV9|.|.|TRBJ2-1
TGTGCCAGCAGCATCACAGGGCCCTACTACTCCAATGAGCAGTTCTTC
CASSITGPYYSNEQFF
>TRBV7-9|.|.|TRBJ2-3
TGTGCCAGCAGCCCCCGGGGCCCAGATACGCAGTATTTT
CASSPRGPDTQYF
>TRBV5-5|.|.|TRBJ1-2
TGTGCCAGCAGCTTGGCAGTGGGCAACTATGGCTACACCTTC
CASSLAVGNYGYTF
>TRBV2|.|.|TRBJ2-3
TGTGCCAGCAGTGAAGAAGCTAGCATTAGCACAGATACGCAGTATTTT
CASSEEASISTDTQYF
>TRBV27|TRBD1|.|TRBJ1-2
TGTGCCAGCAGTTGGGGACAGGGAAATGGCTACACCTTC
CASSWGQGNGYTF
>TRBV30|TRBD2|.|TRBJ2-2
TGTGCCTGGATGGGCGGGAGTATTACCGGGGAGCTGTTTTTT
CAWMGGSITGELFF
>TRBV7-8|TRBD2|.|TRBJ2-3
TGTGCCAGCAGCCCTCCGGGGGGAGCGGGAGAGGATACGCAGTATTTT
CASSPPGGAGEDTQYF
>TRBV28|.|.|TRBJ1-1
TGTGCCAGCATCACAGGGCGGACTGAAGCTTTCTTT
CASITGRTEAFF
>TRBV29-1|TRBD1|.|TRBJ2-7
TGCAGCGTTGCCGGAAGGACAGGGTCCTACGAGCAGTACTTC
CSVAGRTGSYEQYF
>TRBV6-5|.|.|TRBJ2-2
TGTGCCAGCACTAGGGGGGGCGCGAACACCGGGGAGCTGTTTTTT
CASTRGGANTGELFF
>TRBV6-5|.|.|TRBJ2-1
TGTGCCAGCAGTTACTTCAATGAGCAGTTCTTC
CASSYFNEQFF
>TRBV5-1|.|.|TRBJ1-1
TGCGCCAGCAGCTTGAGGGGATGGAACACTGAAGCTTTCTTT
CASSLRGWNTEAFF
>TRBV9|TRBD2|.|TRBJ2-5
TGTGCCAGCAGCGTAGAGGGACTAGTTGTAGAAGAGACCCAGTACTTC
CASSVEGLVVEETQYF
>TRBV9|TRBD2|.|TRBJ2-3
TGTGCCAGCAGCGTGGGACTAGCGGGACCGAATACGCAGTATTTT
CASSVGLAGPNTQYF
>TRBV28|TRBD1|once|TRBJ1-2
TGTGCCAGCAGTCCGACAGGGTTCAATGGCTACACCTTC
CASSPTGFNGYTF
>TRBV19|TRBD1|.|TRBJ2-5
TGTGCCAGTAGGGACAGGGGGCGGGAGACCCAGTACTTC
CASRDRGRETQYF
>TRBV5-4|TRBD2|.|TRBJ2-1
TGTGCCACGGGGAGCGGGGGGGAATACAATGAGCAGTTCTTC
CATGSGGEYNEQFF
>TRBV5-1|.|.|TRBJ2-5
TGCGCCAGCAGTTATGGGCGGCAAGAGACCCAGTACTTC
CASSYGRQETQYF
>TRBV7-2|.|.|TRBJ1-6
TGTGCCAGCAGTTACAGGGAGGTTAATTCACCCCTCCACTTT
CASSYREVNSPLHF
>TRBV2|.|.|TRBJ2-2
TGTGCCAGCAGTCAACTATTGGGGGTCGCCGGGGAGCTGTTTTTT
CASSQLLGVAGELFF
>TRBV4-3|.|few|TRBJ1-1
TGCGCCAGCAGCCAAGATCGGGTAGGGAACACTGAAGCTTTCTTT
CASSQDRVGNTEAFF